This TCR beta chain was captured by sequencing in a study of CD8+ T cells in alopecia areata. Study-level results: On tofacitinib, scalp and blood still held many of the expanded lesional clones.

CDR1 is SGHRS and CDR2 is YFSETQ in the germline V gene. The CDR3 spans 14 residues. V was shortened by 2 bases and J by 10 bases, with 16 bases between the two germline ends. Extracted RNA was reverse transcribed into cDNA, the sequencing template. Profiled with immunoSEQ multiplex PCR; TCRdb holds only in-frame clones, not every one. This repertoire shows approximately 200,000 clones, 60% found once; its top ten account for around 0.7%. This clone has only a few counts. Its specificity is unknown. Treatment denoted: oral pan-JAK inhibitor, 5-10 mg twice daily. The receptor's source is a human donor with alopecia areata. The chain couples TRBV5-1 to TRBJ2-1; D possibly uses TRBD1 or TRBD2 (5 bases each). The sample in question was CD4+ T cells sorted from blood, obtained at week 4, from a patient treated with tofacitinib. CDR3 sequence: CASSLEGRSREQFF. The CDR3, as DNA: TGCGCCAGCAGCTTAGAGGGACGGTCCAGAGAGCAGTTCTTC.